Described below is a single TCR beta chain sequence and its context. The sample comes from a study of shared clonotypes between healthy human individuals. This CDR3 spans 15 amino acids. The V end lost 6 bases, the J end lost 1 base, and 16 bases lay between the germline ends. CDR1 is MNHEY, CDR2 SVGAGI, per germline. Genomic DNA from each subset was divided evenly over several immunoSEQ plates. PBMC DNA, left unsorted, was sequenced on ten immunoSEQ deep assay plates. Profiled with immunoSEQ multiplex PCR; TCRdb holds only in-frame clones, not every one. The sample carries 450,000 to 500,000 clones, approximately 79% recorded once.

V usage is TRBV6-5 and J usage is TRBJ2-7, with D possibly TRBD2 on 5 matching bases. Specimen: PBMCs. This TCR derives from a woman between 35 and 50 years old in good health. Some clones in this sample may be carry-over from other donors' samples. CDR3 nucleotides: TGTGCCAGCAGACTAGGATCGGCGGATTCCTACGAGCAGTACTTC. It translates to CASRLGSADSYEQYF.